The T cell receptor (beta chain) under discussion was sequenced for a study of tumor-infiltrating lymphocytes in localized non-small cell lung cancer (dated by TCRdb to the early 2020s). For the wider study: The cohort covered several histologies, both smokers and never-smokers, and patients whose samples were collected after neoadjuvant chemotherapy. In total, the ICON cohort consisted of approximately 140 surgical patients with localized non-small cell lung cancer who had their tumors resected. For 55 to 60 patients, immunoSEQ T-cell fraction was compared between paired tumor and uninvolved lung. Flow cytometry, multiplex immunofluorescence, RNA-seq, exome sequencing and proteomics were applied to the same patients as TCR sequencing, which was one of several integrated assays. Resected tumor tissue and uninvolved lung tissue described as non-adjacent to the tumor were contributed by each patient, with both tissues obtained from the same patient. Study-wide conclusions, independent of this receptor: TCR-derived T-cell fraction did not differ between the flow cytometry-defined immunotypes IM1 (good prognosis) and IM2 (poor prognosis). In line with immunofluorescence CD3 counts, TCRbeta sequencing supported higher T cell infiltration in tumors compared with uninvolved lung tissue. Because different assays used different pieces of the same tissue, technical variation could not be distinguished from intratumor heterogeneity. Recurrence-free survival showed no association with tumor T-cell fraction measured by TCR sequencing (p = 0.61). Because assay coverage varied across patients depending on available tissue quantity, TCR sequencing was performed for only a subset of the cohort.

The immunoSEQ assay used for TCR sequencing gave the T-cell fraction in both tumor and uninvolved lung tissue. Per the original workflow: In the survival analysis, patients were divided into a high T-cell fraction group (upper tertile) and a low T-cell fraction group (lower two tertiles), and the two groups were compared using a log-rank test. A signed-rank test was used to test paired tumor versus uninvolved lung differences in T-cell fraction. TCRdb took this table from immuneACCESS and kept in-frame rearrangements with V and J called. Such tables lack part of the clones; where checked against another copy, unresolved V genes explain under half of the gap, and the rest is unexplained. That table gives V, J and clone size, and the DNA gave D and trimming. The sample contains fewer than 7,500 clones, about 61% of them found a single time. Clones ranked in the top ten supply 12% of the sample. The germline V gene (reference sequence) specifies SSHAT as CDR1 and FNYEAQ as CDR2. CDR3 length: 13 amino acids, cysteine to phenylalanine. Left in the record is the CDR3 DNA by itself, 39 bases read in frame from the first base. Trimming takes 2 bases from V and 0 bases from J, and the germline ends sit 5 bases apart.

Comment on this clone: The specificity of this receptor is unknown. The record has no base qualities; no much larger clone is one base away.

Patient enrollment in ICON started in early 2016, and the final patient was enrolled in late 2018. In a subcohort of around 77 patients, fresh tumor and matched uninvolved tissue were collected for in-depth immune analyses, with TCR sequencing among those analyses. DNA isolated from bulk tissue, without cell sorting, was used for TCR sequencing. The receptor chain draws on TRBV7-7 and TRBJ2-7; the D gene is not confidently resolved. The sample was lung tumor tissue. This TCR came from a human donor with non-small cell lung cancer. The nucleotide sequence reads TGTGCCAGCAGCTTATACCTCTCCTACGAGCAGTACTTC. This translates into CASSLYLSYEQYF.